The clone carrying this TCR beta chain appeared a few times. Antigen specificity is unknown. The record originates from a study of post-analysis software for immune sequencing data. Study summary: In terms of disease course, relapsing-remitting, secondary progressive and progressive-relapsing multiple sclerosis were included. Study-wide points: Elevated frequency relative to controls characterized a handful of TRBV segments in patients, TRBV5-6, TRBV5-1 and TRBV20-1 among them. Significantly decreased normalized Chao1 diversity was recorded for multiple sclerosis patients relative to controls.

Incorporated into the TCR beta cDNA libraries were unique molecular identifiers, which served to reduce PCR and sequencing biases. MiXCR was run by TCRdb on the PCR reads, yielding one entry per CDR3 protein. The sample holds 150,000 to 200,000 distinct CDR3 sequences, roughly 30% seen once. The V end lost 4 bases, the J end lost 2 bases, and 12 bases lay between the germline ends. Germline values: CDR1 MDHEN, CDR2 SYDVKM. The length of the CDR3 is 15 residues. Sequencing was carried out using blood. The chain combines TRBV28 with TRBJ2-1; possibly TRBD2 for D (5 bases). This sequence was found in a girl aged 5-17 years with multiple sclerosis. CDR3 residues: CASSSLVGTYNEQFF. The CDR3 nucleotides are TGTGCCAGCAGTTCACTAGTGGGTACCTACAATGAGCAGTTCTTC.